This T cell receptor (beta chain) was found in a study of CD8 T cells in Susac syndrome. Reverse transcription of about 0.45 to 1 ug RNA was performed with random hexamers. TCRdb independently ran MiXCR on the immunoSEQ multiplex PCR reads; one entry per CDR3 protein. The repertoire holds roughly 110,000 distinct CDR3 sequences, with about nine tenths as singletons. Trimming pared 7 bases from V and 0 bases from J, leaving 13 bases between. The CDR3 spans 14 residues. Germline-derived CDR1 and CDR2 are MNHEY and SVGEGT. V gene TRBV6-2 or TRBV6-3 combines with J gene TRBJ2-7; D perhaps matches TRBD1 (6 bases). The sequenced sample was CD8+ T cells from PBMCs. The receptor was isolated from a human donor in good health. CDR3 protein: CASNGQRNSYEQYF. In DNA form, the CDR3 reads TGTGCCAGCAATGGACAGAGAAACTCCTACGAGCAGTACTTC.